Listed below are T cell receptor beta chains from one sample, sequenced in a study of neurological immune-mediated disorders. TCRdb reanalysed the 5' RACE reads using MiXCR and keeps one entry per CDR3 protein. The sample records some 50,000 distinct CDR3 sequences, roughly 17% being singletons. Input material: PBMCs. The receptors shown here come from a man between 60 and 70 years old in good health. Each CDR3 is given with its conserved first and last residue. The order of the fields is clone size, V gene, D gene, J gene, CDR3 protein, CDR3 DNA. A D gene is named only where the DNA matches it firmly. Rows give clone size only sometimes, using once, few, many, or a class for an expanded clone.

few	TRBV3-1	-	TRBJ2-7	CASSQMLDSLGYEQYF	TGTGCCAGCAGCCAGATGTTGGACAGTCTTGGCTACGAGCAGTACTTC
many	TRBV5-1	-	TRBJ1-1	CASSQKVGSTEAFF	TGCGCCAGCAGCCAAAAGGTGGGGAGCACTGAAGCTTTCTTT
few	TRBV6-5	TRBD2	TRBJ2-7	CASRPASGRAFLVEQYF	TGTGCCAGCAGGCCCGCTAGCGGGAGGGCCTTCCTAGTCGAGCAGTACTTC
few	TRBV7-2	-	TRBJ2-3	CASSLRGGLSQYF	TGTGCCAGCAGCTTACGCGGGGGCTTAAGTCAGTATTTT
many	TRBV12-3/TRBV12-4	-	TRBJ1-1	CASSFTADTEAFF	TGTGCCAGCAGTTTTACCGCGGACACTGAAGCTTTCTTT
few	TRBV11-2	-	TRBJ2-6	CASSLRAGSGANVLTF	TGTGCCAGCAGCTTAAGGGCCGGCTCTGGGGCCAACGTCCTGACTTTC
many	TRBV9	TRBD2	TRBJ2-2	CASSVGTSGSGGELFF	TGTGCCAGCAGCGTAGGGACTAGCGGGAGTGGCGGGGAGCTGTTTTTT
many	TRBV4-1	TRBD1	TRBJ2-5	CASSQTPGQGASSRETQYF	TGCGCCAGCAGCCAGACCCCGGGACAGGGGGCGTCTAGTCGAGAGACCCAGTACTTC
many	TRBV29-1	TRBD1	TRBJ1-2	CSVEGGLLGQENGYTF	TGCAGCGTTGAGGGGGGACTGCTGGGACAGGAAAATGGCTACACCTTC
many	TRBV6-5	TRBD1	TRBJ1-2	CASNSGQAGGYTF	TGTGCCAGCAATTCAGGACAGGCGGGGGGCTACACCTTC
-	TRBV6-5	TRBD1	TRBJ1-2	CASRPGQTNYGYTF	TGTGCCAGCAGGCCGGGACAGACTAACTATGGCTACACCTTC
once	TRBV7-2	-	TRBJ2-5	CASSFIVQETQYF	TGTGCCAGCAGCTTCATAGTTCAAGAGACCCAGTACTTC
-	TRBV20-1	TRBD2	TRBJ2-7	CSARSTSGAGYEQYF	TGCAGTGCTAGATCGACTAGCGGGGCTGGGTACGAGCAGTACTTC
many	TRBV7-7	-	TRBJ2-1	CASSLDGRKGDEQFF	TGTGCTAGCAGCTTAGATGGAAGGAAAGGCGACGAGCAGTTCTTC
few	TRBV12-3/TRBV12-4	-	TRBJ2-7	CASSFEGSGASYEQYF	TGTGCCAGCAGTTTTGAGGGGTCCGGAGCATCCTACGAGCAGTACTTC
many	TRBV2	TRBD1	TRBJ2-1	CASSEWDRGLSYNEQFF	TGTGCCAGCAGTGAATGGGACAGGGGGCTTTCCTACAATGAGCAGTTCTTC
many	TRBV7-9	-	TRBJ1-5	CASSFDVGNQPQHF	TGTGCCAGCAGCTTTGATGTGGGCAATCAGCCCCAGCATTTT